The present TCR beta chain was sequenced within a study of cytomegalovirus exposure and HLA in healthy donors (dated by TCRdb to 2016 to 2017). In the study overall: An earlier analysis of roughly 630 of the donors reported 250 to 350 Gb of sequence data and approximately 110 million unique TCR beta sequences from around 200 million T cells. An early release that covered about 640 HLA-typed donors contained about 290 gigabases of sequencing data and about 84 million unique TCR sequences. Of the 398 genotyped donors, less than 85% were placed in the genetic ancestry cluster associated with self-reported Caucasian donors. The study aimed to test whether signatures of past pathogen exposure could be identified by cataloging public T cell receptors. The study profiled the T cell repertoires of 666 subjects by immunosequencing and related them to cytomegalovirus serostatus. Along with the approximately 650-subject first cohort, a separate validation cohort of approximately 110 different subjects was used. High-throughput TCR immunosequencing, statistical association of individual TCRs with disease status, and machine learning were combined to predict cytomegalovirus infection status. To study patterns of TCR occurrence, a later analysis re-analyzed previously published TCR beta repertoires from more than 550 donors and added high-resolution HLA genotyping. In the later analysis, no new phenotypic data were used to find candidate immune exposures; instead, reliance was placed on TCR beta sequences and their occurrence across donors. To decide whether each TCR beta V gene segment behaved as functional or pseudogenic, an earlier analysis of some 570 of the donors relied on high-throughput TCR beta sequencing. Alongside the repertoire data, information on donor age, sex, ethnicity and CMV serostatus was compiled. In a later genetic analysis, genome-wide SNP genotypes for 398 of the 666 donors were used, and that subset was treated as a discovery cohort. Every discovery cohort repertoire had been produced on one sequencing platform. Both class I and class II loci were covered by HLA typing, at four-digit resolution. The number of donors typed differed by locus, with roughly 620-630 for A, B, C, DRB1 and DQB1, roughly 520 for DQA1, approximately 580 for DPA1, and around 430 for DPB1. Four to six DR-DQ haplotypes were handled as single units for association and clustering, since linkage in the cohort was strong. Across some 400 genotyped donors of the cohort, an average of about 250,000 unique TCR beta nucleotide sequences per donor were sequenced, and approximately 17% of those sequences were non-productive. The study at large found these results: This cohort had only TCR beta chains sequenced, and the lack of alpha or paired-chain data limited which features could be detected. A cluster of highly shared sequence variants was judged likely to be a technical artifact of the sequencing pipeline. A later analysis reported that several top co-occurrence clusters appeared linked to parvovirus B19, influenza, CMV and Epstein-Barr virus. Three of the identified cytomegalovirus-associated TCR beta chains were confirmed in vitro to be specific for cytomegalovirus antigens. A further reported finding was that TCR beta sequences accurately predicted the HLA-A and HLA-B alleles for most subjects in the first cohort. An earlier analysis of some 590 of the donors showed that most TCR beta V segments appeared in productive rearrangements either about 87% or about 30% of the time, which broadly matched IMGT annotations. Across donors, most TCR sequences were observed very rarely, whereas some public TCRs were present in many individuals. A later analysis associated 15,000 to 20,000 TCR beta sequences with specific HLA alleles at a false discovery rate of 0.05. Most CMV-associated TCR beta chains appeared to be HLA-restricted in a later analysis, and the HLA associations seemed to be driven largely by CMV exposure. Assigning TCR associations to individual alleles was difficult when HLA alleles, especially DR and DQ, strongly co-occurred. The 87-base-pair reads could not distinguish some IMGT-functional V segments, including TRBV6-2 and TRBV6-3, so those segments were excluded. Immune exposure information for the cohort was limited to CMV serostatus. In a later analysis, TCR association rates were found to vary across HLA loci, with the most associated TCRs seen for DRB1 alleles and the fewest for HLA-C alleles. HLA typing was unavailable for some donors at each locus, so association tests used only the typed subset. The study gave a list of 150 to 200 TCR beta chains associated with cytomegalovirus. In a later genetic analysis, a missense DCLRE1C variant was associated with V-gene and J-gene trimming of TCR beta chains, and the association was replicated in an independent cohort. In a later analysis, HLA-associated TCR beta chains were found to be more clonally expanded and to have lower generation probabilities than equally common non-associated chains. Because counts were too low, 15 or so rarely observed V segments, including chromosome 9 orphons, were excluded from the earlier analysis of 587 of the donors. In both the original and validation cohorts, the classifier was reported to diagnose cytomegalovirus status with high specificity and sensitivity. Sequencing depth was assumed to be roughly uniform across donors in the presence/absence analyses, though that assumption may not hold. Correlated functional status among segregating V segments might be attributable to linkage disequilibrium, but an unknown experimental factor could not be ruled out. Compared with the roughly 700-donor mean, donors in an Asian-associated ancestry cluster had fewer N-insertions in productive TCRs, according to a later genetic analysis. The authors suggested that the approach could potentially be generalized to other disease states and immunological phenotypes.

Receptor libraries were prepared by the immunoSEQ multiplex PCR assay. For the multiplex PCR, a mixture combining 60 forward primers for TCR Vbeta segments and 13 reverse primers for TCR Jbeta segments was used. A multiplex PCR assay on genomic DNA amplified the CDR3 region of rearranged TCR beta genes. Amplified TCR beta libraries were sequenced as 87-base-pair reads on the Illumina HiSeq System. The original pipeline was this. Across the 640 or so repertoires, a later analysis counted roughly 84 million unique TCR beta chains, 8.5 million to 12 million of which were shared by at least two donors. Raw reads were error-corrected and collapsed into unique sequences with a nearest-neighbor algorithm that merged closely related sequences to remove PCR and sequencing errors. V, D and J gene segments were assigned by aligning CDR3 sequences to IMGT reference sequences. For a sequence to be retained, a match of at least six nucleotides to both a V gene segment and a J gene segment was required. Rearrangements were classified as productive when the CDR3 lacked stop codons and remained in frame with V and J, and all other rearrangements were classified as non-productive. CDR3 was defined by IMGT convention, running from the second conserved V-encoded cysteine to the conserved J-encoded phenylalanine. Sequences without an unambiguous match to a single V gene segment were excluded from the earlier analysis of about 640 of the donors. An earlier analysis of 587 of the donors classified V segments as functional when productive rearrangements were above 56.7% and as segregating when the standard deviation between donors was above 5%. A statistical classification framework was built to diagnose cytomegalovirus status from the catalog of TCR beta chain sequences. In a later analysis, V and J genes were assigned by comparing TCR nucleotide sequences against IMGT/GENE-DB human TR gene sequences. A later analysis assigned CDR3 sequences and most-parsimonious VDJ recombination scenarios with the TCRdist pipeline. In a later analysis, each TCR beta chain was defined by its CDR3 amino acid sequence together with its V-gene family, and reads lacking a unique V-gene family were excluded. As a way to deal with suspected cross-contamination and a sequencing artifact, a later analysis dropped roughly 600 nucleotide sequences that were highly shared and had low generation probability. A later analysis calculated a clonal expansion index for each public chain from normalized within-repertoire ranks of inferred template counts. Generation probabilities in a later analysis came from a VDJ recombination model fitted to out-of-frame rearrangements, and those results were checked against IGoR. Hypergeometric tests were used in a later analysis to score TCR-TCR, TCR-HLA and TCR-CMV co-occurrence, with a repertoire-size bias correction applied to the TCR pairs. False discovery rates were estimated in a later analysis by permuting HLA or CMV assignments 20 times. A later analysis grouped co-occurring TCRs with DBSCAN, adding TCRdist sequence similarity when clustering within HLA-allele-positive subsets. Repertoires with fewer than 30,000 or more than 120,000 public chains were left out of co-occurrence clustering, as were a handful of repertoires with anomalous nucleotide sharing. Here the immuneACCESS table is served through TCRdb, limited to in-frame sequences with V and J called. Missing clones are a known gap in these copies; in checked studies unresolved V genes cover under half, and the rest lacks a known reason. The DNA gave D and trimming, while V, J and clone size come from that table. The sample data list more than 150,000 clones, and 75% to 85% of these were observed just once. Of the sample, roughly 0.7% is held by the ten largest clones.

As regards this clone: Its antigen is still unknown. No qualities accompany the bases; no much larger clone lies one base away.

The germline V gene sets CDR1 to LGHNA and CDR2 to YNFKEQ. V is reduced by 0 bases and J by 3 bases, leaving a spacing of 14 bases between them. From cysteine to phenylalanine, the CDR3 is 17 amino acids long. The DNA shown is the 51-base CDR3, in frame from base 1. The cohort was made up of about 610 healthy bone marrow donors. Cohort members were all nominally healthy when sampled, although unrecorded immune exposures were likely present. The donor was CMV seronegative and was included in the group of over 300 seronegative cohort members. A peripheral blood sample was collected from each donor, and TCR beta sequencing was performed on peripheral blood mononuclear cells. Genomic DNA was extracted from the blood cell samples with the Qiagen DNeasy Blood Extraction Kit.

The rearrangement combines TRBV4-2 with TRBJ2-2; TRBD2 is a weak D gene call, 5 bases matching. This sequence was found in a boy aged 5-17 years in good health and CMV-seronegative. Sequenced material: PBMCs. At the DNA level, the sequence is TGTGCCAGCAGCCAAGAGTCGGCGGGTGGGGACACCGGGGAGCTGTTTTTT. Translated, this is CASSQESAGGDTGELFF.